The present T cell receptor beta chain was sequenced within a study of CD8+ T cells in alopecia areata. Study background: Graft recipients were roughly 7-10-week-old female C3H/HeJ mice, and donor skin originated from roughly 6-13-month-old C3H/HeJ mice with spontaneous alopecia.

Whole-study findings and limits: Sequencing of scalp samples also captures resident alphabeta T cells of normal skin. Affected lesional scalp, above all in alopecia totalis/universalis, was more clonal than normal scalp.

CDR3 length equals 14 residues. Germline V gene lookup returns CDR1 FNHDT and CDR2 SITEND (reference sequence). The authors extracted RNA and reverse transcribed it into cDNA as the sequencing template. The repertoire was sequenced with immunoSEQ multiplex PCR; TCRdb's copy has only in-frame clones and lacks some. The sample holds roughly 260,000 clones, and no clone turns up only once. CD4, CD8alpha, NKG2D, NKG2ACE and other markers guided sorting of pooled cutaneous lymph node cells. Points on this clone: Its target is not known. Gene and germline names: mouse. Sequencing ends 4 residues short of the CDR3 end; the germline J gene provides the rest.

The chain is built from TRBV19 and TRBJ1-2, with TRBD1 identical over 9 bases. Sequenced input: CD4+ T cells sorted from a lymph node. This clonotype was sampled from a C3H/HeJ mouse with alopecia areata. The strain's MHC haplotype is H2-k. CDR3 sequence: CASSKQGARSDYTF. The part of the CDR3 DNA that was read is TGTGCCAGCAGTAAACAGGGGGCGCGGTCC.